One sample yielded the 20 T cell receptor beta chains listed below, sequenced in a study of blood T cell repertoires in COVID-19. Sequencing was performed with immunoSEQ multiplex PCR; in TCRdb, only in-frame clones are kept and a portion is missing. The repertoire holds 350,000 to 550,000 clones, about 85% seen once, with approximately 2% in the top ten. Sequencing was performed on PBMCs or T cells enriched from blood (not recorded which). These receptors were collected from a young woman with acute COVID-19.

The gene calls are TRBV11-2 and TRBJ1-3; D call uncertain. CDR1 and CDR2 from the germline V gene are SGHAT and FQNNGV. This CDR3 comprises 14 residues. Deletions cut 5 bases from V and 1 base from J, with 9 bases between. This CDR3 is CASSLIRSGNTIYF. The CDR3 coding sequence is TGTGCCAGCAGCCTTATTAGATCTGGAAACACCATATATTTT.

V gene TRBV6-5 combines with J gene TRBJ2-7; TRBD2 matches 7 bases. The CDR3 is made up of 16 amino acids. V shed 0 bases and J 2 bases; nucleotides not matched to a gene: 7. Germline values: CDR1 MNHEY, CDR2 SVGAGI. CDR3 amino acids: CASSYSIGAGAYEQYF. The CDR3 region has the DNA TGTGCCAGCAGTTACTCCATTGGGGCGGGAGCCTACGAGCAGTACTTC.

The chain couples TRBV27 to TRBJ2-7; 7 positions match TRBD2. After removal of 5 bases from V and 3 bases from J, the junction contained 13 bases not matched to a gene. CDR1 and CDR2 from the germline V gene are MNHEY and SMNVEV (reference sequence). This CDR3 region has 16 residues. The CDR3 region has the DNA TGTGCCAGCAGTCCGACGACTAGCCAGCTCGGCTACGAGCAGTACTTC. Protein: CASSPTTSQLGYEQYF.

J is TRBJ2-7 and V is TRBV7-9, with D possibly matching TRBD1 (6 bases). The germline V gene encodes CDR1 SEHNR and CDR2 FQNEAQ (reference sequence). The CDR3 sequence is 15 residues long. V was cut by 6 bases and J by 0 bases, with 15 bases left in between. The CDR3 DNA is TGTGCCAGCAGTCCCCGGGACAAAAACTCCTACGAGCAGTACTTC. Translated: CASSPRDKNSYEQYF.

V and J are TRBV2 and TRBJ1-5; 11 nucleotides agree with TRBD1. V lost 8 bases, J lost 2 bases, and 17 bases stayed unmatched. CDR1 is SNHLY and CDR2 is FYNNEI in the germline V gene. CDR3 length equals 19 residues. CDR3 DNA sequence: TGTGCCAGCGTCGCCGCTTTGGGACAGGGGGAGGTGGGCAATCAGCCCCAGCATTTT. Its translation: CASVAALGQGEVGNQPQHF.

This chain links TRBV7-9 with TRBJ1-2; TRBD1 agrees at 9 bases. CDR1 SEHNR and CDR2 FQNEAQ come from the germline V gene (reference sequence). Unmatched junction bases numbered 6, after V lost 5 bases and J lost 2 bases. CDR3 size: 15 residues. In DNA form, the CDR3 reads TGTGCCAGCAGCCCCGACAGGGGGGTAAACTATGGCTACACCTTC. Protein product: CASSPDRGVNYGYTF. The whole variable domain, remainder taken from reference TRBV7-9 and TRBJ1-2, is DTGVSQNPRHKITKRGQNVTFRCDPISEHNRLYWYRQTLGQGPEFLTYFQNEAQLEKSRLLSDRFSAERPKGSFSTLEIQRTEQGDSAMYLCASSPDRGVNYGYTFGSGTRLTVV.

J is TRBJ2-5 and V is TRBV2; unclear D gene. Trimming left V 2 bases short and J 4 bases short, with 11 bases between. This CDR3 is built from 14 residues. Germline CDR1 and CDR2: SNHLY and FYNNEI. The CDR3 DNA follows: TGTGCCAGCAGTGAAAGCCTAGTGGGAGAGACCCAGTACTTC. Residues: CASSESLVGETQYF. Supplemented by reference TRBV2 and TRBJ2-5, the full variable domain reads EPEVTQTPSHQVTQMGQEVILRCVPISNHLYFYWYRQILGQKVEFLVSFYNNEISEKSEIFDDQFSVERPDGSNFTLKIRSTKLEDSAMYFCASSESLVGETQYFGPGTRLLVL.

The table lists this clone with a few counts. V usage is TRBV28 and J usage is TRBJ1-6, with 8 positions matching TRBD1. CDR3 length equals 16 residues. The germline V gene encodes CDR1 MDHEN and CDR2 SYDVKM. Trimming took 5 bases from V and 7 from J; bases not matched to a gene: 10. CDR3 DNA sequence: TGTGCCAGCAGTCAGACAGGGGCCACGAGCAATTCACCCCTCCACTTT. Encoded protein: CASSQTGATSNSPLHF.

The rearrangement links TRBV20-1 to TRBJ2-7, with 8 bases aligning to TRBD1. Trimming took 5 bases from V and 11 from J; bases not matched to a gene: 11. The CDR3 loop spans 12 amino acids. Germline CDR1 and CDR2: DFQATT and SNEGSKA (reference sequence). The CDR3 protein is CSARDRGFLEYF. The CDR3 DNA is TGCAGTGCTCGTGACAGGGGATTTTTGGAGTACTTC.

The chain recombines TRBV7-6 with TRBJ2-1; 13 nucleotides agree with TRBD2. CDR3 length: 16 amino acids. The junction had 7 bases not matched to a gene; V was cut back by 6 bases and J by 5 bases. The V gene's germline CDR1 is SGHVS and CDR2 FNYEAQ. CDR3 in DNA: TGTGCCAGCAGTTTCAGACTAGCGGGAGGCAACAATGAGCAGTTCTTC. Protein: CASSFRLAGGNNEQFF.

V and J are TRBV12-3 or TRBV12-4 and TRBJ2-1; D perhaps matches TRBD2 (6 bases). There are 13 residues in the CDR3. V was pared by 2 bases and J by 6 bases, with 8 bases between. The CDR3: CASSLTGGNEQFF. The DNA for the CDR3 is TGTGCCAGCAGTTTAACCGGGGGCAATGAGCAGTTCTTC.

The chain recombines TRBV2 with TRBJ1-2; 7 nucleotides match TRBD1. CDR1 SNHLY and CDR2 FYNNEI come from the germline V gene. The CDR3 spans 15 residues. J was trimmed by 0 bases and V by 4 bases; bases with no gene match: 5. The CDR3 loop reads CASSAGQTANYGYTF. CDR3 sequence (DNA): TGTGCCAGCAGTGCGGGACAGACTGCTAACTATGGCTACACCTTC. Full variable domain (remainder filled in from reference TRBV2 and TRBJ1-2): EPEVTQTPSHQVTQMGQEVILRCVPISNHLYFYWYRQILGQKVEFLVSFYNNEISEKSEIFDDQFSVERPDGSNFTLKIRSTKLEDSAMYFCASSAGQTANYGYTFGSGTRLTVV.

This clone was seen once. The CDR3: CASSIQGTTKAEAFF. In DNA, the CDR3 is TGTGCCAGTAGTATTCAGGGAACCACGAAGGCTGAAGCTTTCTTT. This chain uses TRBV19 with TRBJ1-1; D possibly corresponds to TRBD1 (5 bases). V dropped 3 bases and J dropped 6 bases, with 17 bases sitting between them. The CDR3 is 15 amino acids. Germline V CDR1 and CDR2: LNHDA, SQIVND (reference sequence).

The chain couples TRBV18 to TRBJ2-7; 9 bases agree with TRBD2. Germline CDR1 reads KGHSH; CDR2 reads LQKENI. V lost 3 bases and J lost 5; bases outside the gene matches: 5. CDR3 size: 14 residues. CDR3 region: CASSPIAGADEQYF. CDR3 nucleotides: TGTGCCAGCTCACCCATAGCGGGGGCCGACGAGCAGTACTTC.

The chain carries TRBV7-2 and TRBJ1-2; weak D call: TRBD1 (6 bases). CDR3 length: 13 residues. V shed 1 base and J shed 8 bases, with 11 bases lying between them. Germline V gene sequence: CDR1 SGHTA, CDR2 FQGNSA. DNA for the CDR3: TGTGCCAGCAGCTTAGAGGCAGGGGTGGGCTACACCTTC. Amino acids: CASSLEAGVGYTF.

This chain connects TRBV3-1 (or the pseudogene TRBV3-2) to TRBJ2-7; TRBD2 matches 11 bases. With 3 bases clipped from V and 0 bases from J, the junction kept 4 bases outside the gene matches. CDR1 is LGHDT, CDR2 YNNKEL, per germline (reference sequence). The CDR3 is 16 residues long. Here the CDR3 reads CASSHGTSGGSYEQYF. The CDR3 nucleotides read TGTGCCAGCAGCCACGGAACTAGCGGGGGCTCCTACGAGCAGTACTTC.

The chain has TRBV4-2 and TRBJ2-3; 10 bases match TRBD2. Germline CDR1 and CDR2: LGHNA and YNFKEQ. The CDR3 loop spans 18 amino acids. V dropped 0 bases and J dropped 1; count of bases not matched to a gene: 7. The CDR3 is CASSQDLKTSGGTDTQYF. CDR3 bases: TGTGCCAGCAGCCAAGATCTGAAAACTAGCGGGGGCACAGATACGCAGTATTTT.

The V call is TRBV27, the J call TRBJ1-5, with D perhaps TRBD1 (6 bases). The CDR3 runs 14 residues. Germline CDR1 MNHEY, CDR2 SMNVEV (reference sequence). Trimming left V 6 bases short and J 3 bases short, with 12 bases between. DNA of the CDR3: TGTGCCAGCAGAAAGACAGGCCTCAATCAGCCCCAGCATTTT. It codes for CASRKTGLNQPQHF.

The rearrangement joins TRBV5-4 to TRBJ2-5, with D tentatively TRBD1 (5 bases). CDR1 is SGHNT, CDR2 YYREEE, per germline (reference sequence). This CDR3 spans 14 amino acids. V dropped 0 bases and J dropped 0 bases, with 6 bases sitting between them. CDR3 sequence: CASSLDRYQETQYF. The CDR3, as DNA: TGTGCCAGCAGCTTGGACAGGTACCAAGAGACCCAGTACTTC.

In this sample, this clone turned up once. The rearrangement links TRBV6-2 or TRBV6-3 to TRBJ2-1; 7 bases are a match to TRBD2. Looked up from germline, CDR1 is MNHEY and CDR2 is SVGEGT. The CDR3 extends over 16 amino acids. The V gene end was trimmed by 0 bases and the J gene end by 6 bases; junction bases not matched to a gene: 8. The CDR3 reads CASSYSGGGPRNEQFF. The CDR3 DNA follows: TGTGCCAGCAGTTACTCCGGGGGAGGGCCCCGCAATGAGCAGTTCTTC.